This paragraph reports one T cell receptor (beta chain). This sample was included in a study of T cells in Graves' hyperthyroidism and ophthalmopathy. RNA transcripts gave rise to amplified TCR beta CDR3 regions. The HTBI primer set served for first-round RT-PCR of the TCR CDR3. TCRdb processed the multiplex PCR reads anew with MiXCR; each CDR3 protein has one entry. This table has some 600,000 distinct CDR3 sequences, around 14% appearing once. The PBMCs were taken from approximately 9 ml of fresh peripheral blood. This CDR3 region has 17 residues. Germline CDR1 is SGHKS and CDR2 is YYEKEE (reference sequence). Trimming cost V 4 bases and J 3 bases; bases outside gene matches: 12.

Sequenced sample: blood. The TCR sequence derives from a woman aged 25 to 39 with Graves' hyperthyroidism that later progressed to Graves' ophthalmopathy. The V call is TRBV5-5, the J call TRBJ2-1; 8 nucleotides line up with TRBD2. DNA of the CDR3: TGTGCCAGCAGCCCGGACCCCCAGCGGGAGCTCTACAATGAGCAGTTCTTC. Protein: CASSPDPQRELYNEQFF.